Presented here are 4 T cell receptor beta chains from one specimen sequenced in a study of blood T cell repertoires in COVID-19. Data came from immunoSEQ multiplex PCR; TCRdb stores just in-frame clones and leaves some out. Found here are hundreds of thousands of clones, about 88% of them singletons; the top ten hold less than 3%. Sequencing was done on a sample of PBMCs or T cells enriched from blood (not recorded which). All receptors derive from a woman in her forties or fifties who had recovered from COVID-19.

In this sample, this clone turned up a few times. The chain carries TRBV6-2 or TRBV6-3 and TRBJ2-7, with 7 bases that match TRBD2. V lost 6 bases, J lost 4 bases, and 15 bases stayed unmatched. The V gene's germline CDR1 is MNHEY and CDR2 SVGEGT. The CDR3 has 16 residues. The DNA of the CDR3 is TGTGCCAGCAGCCCCCCTGTCGAGCGGGGAACGTACGAGCAGTACTTC. This gives the protein CASSPPVERGTYEQYF.

The chain recombines TRBV7-9 with TRBJ2-1; TRBD2 aligns across 7 bases. V dropped 4 bases and J dropped 3; count of bases not matched to a gene: 15. The CDR3 loop spans 18 amino acids. CDR1 and CDR2 (germline): SEHNR, FQNEAQ (reference sequence). CDR3 sequence: CASSSYSGRERIYNEQFF. CDR3 nucleotides: TGTGCCAGCAGCTCCTACAGTGGGCGGGAGAGGATCTACAATGAGCAGTTCTTC.

This chain connects TRBV28 to TRBJ2-7, with 7 bases aligning to TRBD2. Unmatched junction bases numbered 8, after V lost 4 bases and J lost 5 bases. There are 14 residues in the CDR3. The germline gives CDR1 MDHEN, CDR2 SYDVKM. CDR3 loop: CASSSGGSGDEQYF. CDR3 in DNA: TGTGCCAGCAGTTCGGGCGGGAGTGGGGACGAGCAGTACTTC. The complete variable domain, with remaining parts taken from reference TRBV28 and TRBJ2-7, reads DVKVTQSSRYLVKRTGEKVFLECVQDMDHENMFWYRQDPGLGLRLIYFSYDVKMKEKGDIPEGYSVSREKKERFSLILESASTNQTSMYLCASSSGGSGDEQYFGPGTRLTVT.

Only one count was recorded for this clone. J is TRBJ2-3 and V is TRBV29-1, with 8 bases that match TRBD2. Germline-derived CDR1 and CDR2 are SQVTM and ANQGSEA. V gave up 7 bases and J gave up 2 bases; unmatched junction bases: 11. The CDR3 contains 15 residues. CDR3 sequence: CSAAGGRGYTDTQYF. CDR3 coding DNA: TGCAGCGCCGCGGGAGGCAGGGGTTACACAGATACGCAGTATTTT.